Each of the 15 T cell receptor beta chains below was sequenced from the same sample in a study of T cells in localized non-small cell lung cancer. Clones were sequenced by immunoSEQ multiplex PCR, and TCRdb holds only the in-frame ones, with some missing. The sample includes some 30,000 clones, about 91% of them seen just once. The starting material was PBMCs, obtained before any cancer treatment. Receptors were obtained from a man aged 40-75 years with stage II lung adenocarcinoma.

This chain joins TRBV7-2 and TRBJ2-1; possible D gene TRBD2, 7 bases. Looked up from germline, CDR1 is SGHTA and CDR2 is FQGNSA. V was cut by 6 bases and J by 1 base, with 22 bases left in between. The length of the CDR3 is 18 residues. In DNA, the CDR3 is TGTGCCAGCAGATTTCGGGGGGCGGCGCAGAGTTCCTACAATGAGCAGTTCTTC. This sequence encodes CASRFRGAAQSSYNEQFF.

The V gene is TRBV28, the J gene TRBJ1-1; D not resolved. Germline CDR1 reads MDHEN; CDR2 reads SYDVKM. This CDR3 comprises 11 residues. Trimming removed 5 bases at V and 6 bases at J, with 7 bases between. The CDR3 nucleotides read TGTGCCAGCAGTCCAGGCTCTGAAGCTTTCTTT. Its translation: CASSPGSEAFF.

This chain uses TRBV5-1 with TRBJ1-4; 9 nucleotides align to TRBD1. Germline lookup yields CDR1 SGHRS and CDR2 YFSETQ. Losses at the gene ends were 4 bases for V and 8 bases for J; bases not matched to a gene: 9. CDR3 length: 15 amino acids. The DNA for the CDR3 is TGCGCCAGCAGCACGGAGGGACAGGGAAGGGAAAAACTGTTTTTT. Its translation: CASSTEGQGREKLFF.

The chain recombines TRBV7-9 with TRBJ2-5, with 7 bases identical to TRBD2. This CDR3 is built from 18 residues. The germline gives CDR1 SEHNR, CDR2 FQNEAQ (reference sequence). With 5 bases clipped from V and 5 bases from J, the junction kept 20 bases outside the gene matches. The CDR3 nucleotides read TGTGCCAGCAGCCCCGGGTTGGGGGGGTTAGGGTTTGGGGAGACCCAGTACTTC. Translating gives CASSPGLGGLGFGETQYF.

V usage is TRBV2 and J usage is TRBJ2-2; possibly TRBD1 or TRBD2 for D (5 bases each). The length of the CDR3 is 14 residues. The germline V and J ends were trimmed by 7 bases and 5 bases, with 14 bases remaining between them. Germline values: CDR1 SNHLY, CDR2 FYNNEI. CDR3 sequence: CASTGWDVTGELFF. The CDR3 nucleotides are TGTGCCAGCACCGGATGGGACGTTACCGGGGAGCTGTTTTTT.

The genes are TRBV28 and TRBJ2-7; TRBD2 matches at 9 bases. This CDR3 is 16 amino acids long. V lost 6 bases, J lost 5 bases, and 14 bases stayed unmatched. Germline CDR1 MDHEN, CDR2 SYDVKM. Here the CDR3 DNA reads TGTGCCAGCAGAGGTAGCGGGAGTTCTGGGGCTAACGAGCAGTACTTC. Its protein is CASRGSGSSGANEQYF.

The chain joins TRBV18 to TRBJ2-1, with 9 bases that match TRBD2. V was pared by 3 bases and J by 5 bases, with 5 bases of the junction left unmatched. CDR3 size: 15 residues. In germline, CDR1 is KGHSH, CDR2 LQKENI. The CDR3 DNA follows: TGTGCCAGCTCACCGGACGGACTAGCGAACAATGAGCAGTTCTTC. Translated: CASSPDGLANNEQFF.

The chain combines TRBV28 with TRBJ1-3, with D possibly matching TRBD1 (6 bases). Germline V gene sequence: CDR1 MDHEN, CDR2 SYDVKM. The CDR3 is 13 amino acids. Trimming stripped 6 bases from V and 4 bases from J, with 10 bases between. CDR3 amino acids: CASRTTGGNTIYF. CDR3 DNA: TGTGCCAGCAGAACAACAGGGGGAAACACCATATATTTT.

The chain employs TRBV9 and TRBJ2-7; D gene unclear. CDR1 and CDR2 from the germline V gene are SGDLS and YYNGEE. Trimming took 4 bases from V and 0 from J, leaving 14 bases between them. This CDR3 contains 15 residues. The CDR3 nucleotides read TGTGCCAGCAGCCCGACTCCTACCAGCTCCTACGAGCAGTACTTC. Its translation: CASSPTPTSSYEQYF. The complete variable domain, with remaining parts taken from reference TRBV9 and TRBJ2-7, reads DSGVTQTPKHLITATGQRVTLRCSPRSGDLSVYWYQQSLDQGLQFLIQYYNGEERAKGNILERFSAQQFPDLHSELNLSSLELGDSALYFCASSPTPTSSYEQYFGPGTRLTVT.

The chain combines TRBV28 with TRBJ2-2; weak D call: TRBD2 (6 bases). V was trimmed by 6 bases and J by 6 bases, leaving 14 bases between them. Looked up from germline, CDR1 is MDHEN and CDR2 is SYDVKM. The CDR3 totals 14 residues. CDR3 protein: CASRPSSVSGELFF. The CDR3 nucleotides are TGTGCCAGCAGGCCTTCTAGCGTCTCCGGGGAGCTGTTTTTT.

The rearrangement uses TRBV28 and TRBJ2-3; possible D gene TRBD2, 6 bases. The germline CDR1 and CDR2 sequences are MDHEN and SYDVKM. The CDR3 spans 16 residues. Trimming stripped 5 bases from V and 4 bases from J, with 19 bases between. CDR3 protein: CASSLWGGDLSDTQYF. CDR3 nucleotides: TGTGCCAGCAGTCTTTGGGGCGGGGATCTGTCAGATACGCAGTATTTT.

The rearrangement joins TRBV19 to TRBJ1-5; D is perhaps TRBD1 (6 bases). Trimming stripped 6 bases from V and 2 bases from J, with 11 bases between. The CDR3 runs to 14 residues. Germline V gene data show CDR1 as LNHDA and CDR2 as SQIVND (reference sequence). CDR3 sequence reads: CASSSGGRNQPQHF. CDR3 bases: TGTGCCAGTAGCTCGGGGGGCCGCAATCAGCCCCAGCATTTT.

As to this clone: An end of the junction does not agree with germline; a read error may underlie this. This chain connects TRBV9 to TRBJ2-2; D may be TRBD1 (5 bases). The CDR3 has 14 residues. Germline V lookup: CDR1 SGDLS, CDR2 YYNGEE. The CDR3 region is CASSDRTNTEELFF. The CDR3 region has the DNA TGTGCCAGCAGCGACAGGACGAACACCGAGGAGCTGTTTTTT. The full variable domain, completed using reference TRBV9 and TRBJ2-2, is DSGVTQTPKHLITATGQRVTLRCSPRSGDLSVYWYQQSLDQGLQFLIQYYNGEERAKGNILERFSAQQFPDLHSELNLSSLELGDSALYFCASSDRTNTEELFFGEGSRLTVL.

The chain joins TRBV29-1 to TRBJ1-1; the D gene is possibly TRBD1 (5 bases). The CDR3 totals 13 residues. The germline V gene has CDR1 SQVTM and CDR2 ANQGSEA. V lost 4 bases and J 1 base, leaving 10 bases between the germline ends. CDR3 sequence reads: CSVGIDRNTEAFF. CDR3 coding DNA: TGCAGCGTTGGTATCGACAGGAACACTGAAGCTTTCTTT.

V usage is TRBV15 and J usage is TRBJ1-4; D not resolved. The CDR3 consists of 14 residues. CDR1 is LNHNV and CDR2 is YYDKDF in the germline V gene (reference sequence). V was pared by 0 bases and J by 6 bases, with 8 bases between. Written as DNA, the CDR3 is TGTGCCACCAGCAGAGAAAACCCGGATGAAAAACTGTTTTTT. It encodes CATSRENPDEKLFF.